What follows are 32 T cell receptor beta chains derived from one specimen sequenced in a study of T cell responses to AZD1222 COVID-19 vaccine. The repertoire was sequenced with immunoSEQ multiplex PCR; TCRdb's copy has only in-frame clones and lacks some. Among 180,000 or so clones listed, approximately 90% were seen once. The source was peripheral blood, collected 28 days after the second AZD1222 dose. The receptors here all came from an adult who received the AZD1222 COVID-19 vaccine.

This rearrangement joins TRBV6-5 to TRBJ1-1, with 7 nucleotides matching TRBD1. V shed 4 bases and J 1 base; nucleotides not matched to a gene: 9. This CDR3 contains 16 residues. The germline V gene encodes CDR1 MNHEY and CDR2 SVGAGI. The CDR3 is CASSLDRVSKNTEAFF. The DNA for the CDR3 is TGTGCCAGCAGTTTAGACAGGGTTTCTAAGAACACTGAAGCTTTCTTT.

The gene calls are TRBV27 and TRBJ2-7; the match to TRBD1 covers 8 bases. This CDR3 has 14 amino acids. In germline, CDR1 is MNHEY, CDR2 SMNVEV (reference sequence). Germline trimming cut 3 bases from V and 5 bases from J; bases unmatched to any gene: 6. The DNA of the CDR3 is TGTGCCAGCAGTTTTGGGACAGGTAGCGACGAGCAGTACTTC. It translates to CASSFGTGSDEQYF.

The rearrangement links TRBV27 to TRBJ2-7, with 7 bases lining up with TRBD2. Germline assignment: CDR1 MNHEY and CDR2 SMNVEV (reference sequence). This CDR3 is built from 16 residues. Unmatched junction bases numbered 13, after V lost 8 bases and J lost 0 bases. CDR3 amino acids: CASLPTSSGSSYEQYF. As DNA, the CDR3 is TGTGCCAGCCTTCCGACCTCTAGCGGAAGCTCCTACGAGCAGTACTTC.

This clone has a single count. The V gene is TRBV7-8, the J gene TRBJ1-1, with TRBD1 identical over 10 bases. With 2 bases clipped from V and 0 bases from J, the junction kept 15 bases outside the gene matches. CDR3 length: 20 residues. CDR1 is SGHVS and CDR2 is FQNEAQ in the germline V gene. CDR3: CASSLPRDRGGVWVNTEAFF. The CDR3 DNA sequence: TGTGCCAGCAGCTTACCTCGGGACAGGGGAGGTGTGTGGGTGAACACTGAAGCTTTCTTT.

The chain carries TRBV4-1 and TRBJ1-2; maybe TRBD1 (5 bases). CDR1 MGHRA and CDR2 YSYEKL come from the germline V gene. CDR3 length equals 14 residues. V lost 3 bases to trimming and J lost 10 bases, with 18 bases between them. The CDR3 DNA sequence: TGCGCCAGCAGCCAGGCCACAGGTTACCGGGACTACACCTTC. The encoded protein is CASSQATGYRDYTF.

The V call is TRBV30, the J call TRBJ2-5; D unclear. Germline V lookup: CDR1 GTSNPN, CDR2 SVGIG (reference sequence). Trimming pared 0 bases from V and 7 bases from J, leaving 6 bases between. The CDR3 is 11 amino acids. The CDR3 nucleotides read TGTGCCTGGAGTGTAATGGGGACCCAGTACTTC. It yields the protein CAWSVMGTQYF.

This chain joins TRBV27 and TRBJ2-7; 9 bases line up with TRBD1. Germline V gene lookup returns CDR1 MNHEY and CDR2 SMNVEV (reference sequence). CDR3 length: 14 residues. The V gene end was trimmed by 5 bases and the J gene end by 7 bases; junction bases not matched to a gene: 9. CDR3 coding DNA: TGTGCCAGCAGTCCTGGACAGGGGATAGGAGAGCAGTACTTC. Amino acid sequence: CASSPGQGIGEQYF.

This clone has just a few counts. V is TRBV7-9 and J is TRBJ2-7; D is unclear. The CDR3 length is 13 residues. Germline-derived CDR1 and CDR2 are SEHNR and FQNEAQ (reference sequence). V lost 5 bases and J lost 3, with 11 bases in between. The CDR3 here is CASSHRALYEQYF. The CDR3, as DNA: TGTGCCAGCAGCCACCGGGCCCTCTACGAGCAGTACTTC. The whole variable domain, filled in from reference TRBV7-9 and TRBJ2-7, reads DTGVSQNPRHKITKRGQNVTFRCDPISEHNRLYWYRQTLGQGPEFLTYFQNEAQLEKSRLLSDRFSAERPKGSFSTLEIQRTEQGDSAMYLCASSHRALYEQYFGPGTRLTVT.

The chain is built from TRBV7-3 and TRBJ2-5, with D perhaps TRBD2 (6 bases). Deletions cut 2 bases from V and 5 bases from J, with 12 bases between. CDR1 is SGHTA, CDR2 FQGTGA, per germline. This CDR3 spans 14 amino acids. As DNA, the CDR3 is TGTGCCAGCAGCTTAGGGGGAGGTTGGGAGACCCAGTACTTC. Translated, it gives CASSLGGGWETQYF.

This sequence joins TRBV29-1 and TRBJ2-2; a possible D gene is TRBD1 (5 bases). The V gene's germline CDR1 is SQVTM and CDR2 ANQGSEA. The CDR3 totals 13 residues. Trimming stripped 4 bases from V and 7 bases from J, with 13 bases between. CDR3 DNA: TGCAGCGTTGGCCTAGGGGATGGCGGGGAGCTGTTTTTT. Residues: CSVGLGDGGELFF.

The chain combines TRBV5-5 with TRBJ2-1; 10 nucleotides line up with TRBD2. This CDR3 contains 16 residues. The germline V gene has CDR1 SGHKS and CDR2 YYEKEE (reference sequence). Trimming cost V 3 bases and J 4 bases; bases outside gene matches: 7. Written as DNA, the CDR3 is TGTGCCAGCAGCTACTTAGCGGGGGGTTCGTACAATGAGCAGTTCTTC. This sequence encodes CASSYLAGGSYNEQFF. The whole variable domain, remainder taken from reference TRBV5-5 and TRBJ2-1, is DAGVTQSPTHLIKTRGQQVTLRCSPISGHKSVSWYQQVLGQGPQFIFQYYEKEERGRGNFPDRFSARQFPNYSSELNVNALLLGDSALYLCASSYLAGGSYNEQFFGPGTRLTVL.

The chain combines TRBV18 with TRBJ1-2, with 8 bases identical to TRBD1. The CDR3 is 14 residues long. Germline V gene sequence: CDR1 KGHSH, CDR2 LQKENI. The V and J ends lost 3 bases and 8 bases, in that order; junction bases with no gene match: 8. Written as DNA, the CDR3 is TGTGCCAGCTCACCCGGACAGGGCCCGGGCGGCTACACCTTC. Translating gives CASSPGQGPGGYTF.

The chain uses TRBV5-4 and TRBJ2-1; the D call may be TRBD1 or TRBD2 (5 bases each). There are 13 residues in the CDR3. Deletions cut 4 bases from V and 4 bases from J, with 9 bases between. Germline-derived CDR1 and CDR2 are SGHNT and YYREEE (reference sequence). CDR3 bases: TGTGCCAGCAGCGGGGGAGATTACAATGAGCAGTTCTTC. It encodes CASSGGDYNEQFF.

The rearrangement uses TRBV6-6 and TRBJ1-1; D perhaps matches TRBD1 (6 bases). Germline V gene sequence: CDR1 MNHNY, CDR2 SVGAGI (reference sequence). The CDR3 spans 14 residues. V lost 2 bases and J 1 base, leaving 8 bases between the germline ends. The CDR3 region has the DNA TGTGCCAGCAGTTACAGGACAGCGAACACTGAAGCTTTCTTT. Protein sequence: CASSYRTANTEAFF.

V and J are TRBV30 and TRBJ1-2, with unresolved D. The CDR3 covers 14 residues. Germline values: CDR1 GTSNPN, CDR2 SVGIG (reference sequence). V lost 1 base and J lost 8, with 17 bases in between. In DNA form, the CDR3 reads TGTGCCTGGAGTGCCGAAGGAGGCATTTCCGGCTACACCTTC. Translating gives CAWSAEGGISGYTF.

This sequence joins TRBV30 and TRBJ1-5; TRBD1 agrees at 7 bases. CDR1 is GTSNPN, CDR2 SVGIG, per germline (reference sequence). CDR3 length: 14 amino acids. The junction had 7 bases not matched to a gene; V was cut back by 1 base and J by 7 bases. DNA of the CDR3: TGTGCCTGGAGTGGAGGAGGGGGCGGACAGCCCCAGCATTTT. Translated: CAWSGGGGGQPQHF.

The chain joins TRBV5-4 to TRBJ1-2; D ambiguous. CDR3 length equals 14 residues. Trimming cost V 0 bases and J 2 bases, with 8 bases left between them. Germline CDR1 reads SGHNT; CDR2 reads YYREEE (reference sequence). CDR3 loop: CASSLVSTNYGYTF. The CDR3 DNA reads as TGTGCCAGCAGCTTGGTATCAACCAACTATGGCTACACCTTC.

V usage is TRBV19 and J usage is TRBJ1-6; 8 nucleotides match TRBD1. After removal of 5 bases from V and 9 bases from J, the junction contained 12 bases not matched to a gene. The CDR3 sequence is 16 residues long. Per the germline V gene, CDR1 is LNHDA and CDR2 is SQIVND (reference sequence). CDR3 DNA sequence: TGTGCCAGTAGTCCCAGACAGGGGACGTTTAGTTCACCCCTCCACTTT. Translated: CASSPRQGTFSSPLHF. Supplemented by reference TRBV19 and TRBJ1-6, the full variable domain reads DGGITQSPKYLFRKEGQNVTLSCEQNLNHDAMYWYRQDPGQGLRLIYYSQIVNDFQKGDIAEGYSVSREKKESFPLTVTSAQKNPTAFYLCASSPRQGTFSSPLHFGNGTRLTVT.

This chain connects TRBV7-6 to TRBJ2-1, with 10 bases matching TRBD2. The germline CDR1 and CDR2 sequences are SGHVS and FNYEAQ. CDR3 size: 15 residues. V dropped 2 bases and J dropped 2; count of bases not matched to a gene: 0. Here the CDR3 reads CASSLTSGTYNEQFF. The CDR3 coding sequence is TGTGCCAGCAGCTTAACTAGCGGGACCTACAATGAGCAGTTCTTC.

The DNA of the CDR3 is TGTGCCAGCAGCCGACTAGCGGAGAACGAGCAGTACTTC. Its protein is CASSRLAENEQYF. This chain connects TRBV6-2 or TRBV6-3 to TRBJ2-7; 9 bases map to TRBD2. The CDR3 runs to 13 residues. The germline V gene has CDR1 MNHEY and CDR2 SVGEGT. J was trimmed by 5 bases and V by 6 bases; bases with no gene match: 5.

The chain links TRBV7-9 to TRBJ2-3; D uncertain. V lost 5 bases, J lost 2 bases, and 11 bases lay in between. Germline assignment: CDR1 SEHNR and CDR2 FQNEAQ (reference sequence). The CDR3 has 14 amino acids. CDR3 in amino acids: CASSPDVITDTQYF. The CDR3 nucleotides read TGTGCCAGCAGCCCCGATGTGATCACAGATACGCAGTATTTT.

The V and J genes are TRBV9 and TRBJ1-2; tentative D call: TRBD1 (6 bases). Trimming pared 0 bases from V and 4 bases from J, leaving 10 bases between. Looked up from germline, CDR1 is SGDLS and CDR2 is YYNGEE. The CDR3 covers 14 residues. The CDR3 loop is CASSVGEGGYGYTF. CDR3 nucleotides: TGTGCCAGCAGCGTAGGAGAGGGGGGCTATGGCTACACCTTC.

The V call is TRBV2, the J call TRBJ2-7; D may be TRBD1 (5 bases). The CDR3 consists of 14 residues. Per germline, CDR1 SNHLY and CDR2 FYNNEI. The V and J ends lost 1 base and 3 bases respectively, with 10 bases between them. The CDR3 spells CASSEGRARYEQYF. CDR3 DNA sequence: TGTGCCAGCAGTGAAGGCAGGGCACGCTACGAGCAGTACTTC.

The chain couples TRBV7-9 to TRBJ2-7; TRBD1 aligns across 8 bases. Germline V CDR1 and CDR2: SEHNR, FQNEAQ (reference sequence). Losses at the gene ends were 5 bases for V and 1 base for J; bases not matched to a gene: 7. The CDR3 is 15 amino acids. The CDR3 reads CASSKTQGASYEQYF. The DNA of the CDR3 is TGTGCCAGCAGCAAGACCCAGGGGGCTTCCTACGAGCAGTACTTC.

The chain joins TRBV5-1 to TRBJ2-3; 9 bases are shared with TRBD2. Germline values: CDR1 SGHRS, CDR2 YFSETQ. There are 16 residues in the CDR3. V lost 8 bases and J lost 2; bases outside the gene matches: 12. Written as DNA, the CDR3 is TGCGCCAGTTATAGAGAAGGGACTAGCCCCACAGATACGCAGTATTTT. It encodes CASYREGTSPTDTQYF.

There are a few counts of this clone. The CDR3 reads CASSYSFRGNQPQHF. The CDR3 DNA sequence: TGTGCCAGCAGTTACTCGTTCAGGGGCAATCAGCCCCAGCATTTT. The genes are TRBV6-5 and TRBJ1-5; D might be TRBD1 (5 bases). Germline V CDR1 and CDR2: MNHEY, SVGAGI. Trimming left V 0 bases short and J 2 bases short, with 8 bases between. This CDR3 comprises 15 residues.

This chain connects TRBV6-2 or TRBV6-3 to TRBJ1-5, with a tentative D call TRBD1 (5 bases). This CDR3 spans 17 amino acids. V was trimmed by 6 bases and J by 4 bases, leaving 22 bases between them. The germline CDR1 and CDR2 sequences are MNHEY and SVGEGT. CDR3 nucleotide sequence: TGTGCCAGCAGCTTGGCCGCGCGTTCAGGGAGGAATCAGCCCCAGCATTTT. Translation: CASSLAARSGRNQPQHF.

CDR3 residues: CASSRRTGVPEAFF. Written as DNA, the CDR3 is TGTGCCAGCAGCAGACGGACAGGGGTTCCTGAAGCTTTCTTT. The J gene is TRBJ1-1, the V gene TRBV7-2; 9 bases line up with TRBD1. The CDR3 consists of 14 residues. The V gene's germline CDR1 is SGHTA and CDR2 FQGNSA. J was trimmed by 6 bases and V by 5 bases; bases with no gene match: 7.

V usage is TRBV14 and J usage is TRBJ2-1, with 7 positions matching TRBD1. The ends lost 1 base at V and 9 bases at J; junction bases unmatched: 18. The CDR3 runs 18 residues. The germline V gene encodes CDR1 SGHDN and CDR2 FVKESK. The DNA for the CDR3 is TGTGCCAGCAGCCAAGTATCTAGGGGGCTCCCGTCTATTCTTGAGCAGTTCTTC. Protein product: CASSQVSRGLPSILEQFF.

V gene TRBV5-1 combines with J gene TRBJ2-1; perhaps D is TRBD1 or TRBD2 (6 bases each). The V and J ends lost 4 bases and 6 bases respectively, with 20 bases between them. The CDR3 is made up of 16 amino acids. Per the germline V gene, CDR1 is SGHRS and CDR2 is YFSETQ. The chain's CDR3 is CASSPGGSPDSNEQFF. The CDR3 DNA follows: TGCGCCAGCAGCCCCGGGGGCAGTCCTGACAGCAATGAGCAGTTCTTC.

J is TRBJ2-5 and V is TRBV7-3, with D unresolved. V gave up 1 base and J gave up 7 bases, with 16 bases separating them. The length of the CDR3 is 15 residues. Germline V gene lookup returns CDR1 SGHTA and CDR2 FQGTGA. As DNA, the CDR3 is TGTGCCAGCAGCTTAAATATTAGGAATCCCGGGACCCAGTACTTC. Its protein is CASSLNIRNPGTQYF.

The gene calls are TRBV4-2 and TRBJ1-2; possibly TRBD1 for D (5 bases). V lost 0 bases and J 3 bases, leaving 11 bases between the germline ends. In germline, CDR1 is LGHNA, CDR2 YNFKEQ. The CDR3 sequence is 15 residues long. The CDR3: CASSQEEQVHYGYTF. In DNA form, the CDR3 reads TGTGCCAGCAGCCAAGAGGAACAGGTGCACTATGGCTACACCTTC.